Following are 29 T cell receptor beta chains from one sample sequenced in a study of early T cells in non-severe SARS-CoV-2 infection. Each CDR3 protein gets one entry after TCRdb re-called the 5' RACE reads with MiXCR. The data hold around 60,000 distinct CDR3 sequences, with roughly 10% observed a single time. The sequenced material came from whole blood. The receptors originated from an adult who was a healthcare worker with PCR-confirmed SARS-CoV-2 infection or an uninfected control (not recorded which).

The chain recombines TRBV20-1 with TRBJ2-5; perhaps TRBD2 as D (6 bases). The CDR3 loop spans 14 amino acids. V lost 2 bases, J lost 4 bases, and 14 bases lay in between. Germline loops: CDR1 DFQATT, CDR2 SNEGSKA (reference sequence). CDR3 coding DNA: TGCAGTGCTAGATACGTGGGGGGAATAGAGACCCAGTACTTC. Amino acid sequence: CSARYVGGIETQYF.

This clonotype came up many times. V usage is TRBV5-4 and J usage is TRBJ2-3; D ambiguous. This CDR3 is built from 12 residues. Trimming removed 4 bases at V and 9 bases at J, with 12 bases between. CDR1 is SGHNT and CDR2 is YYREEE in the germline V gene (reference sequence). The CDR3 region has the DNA TGTGCCAGCAGCACGGACGTGTGGACGCAGTATTTT. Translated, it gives CASSTDVWTQYF.

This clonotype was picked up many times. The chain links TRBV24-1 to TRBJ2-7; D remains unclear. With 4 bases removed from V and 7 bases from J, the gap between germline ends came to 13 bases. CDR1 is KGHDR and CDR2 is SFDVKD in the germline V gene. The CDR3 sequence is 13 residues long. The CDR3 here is CATSDPSSWEQYF. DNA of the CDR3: TGTGCCACCAGTGACCCCTCCAGTTGGGAGCAGTACTTC.

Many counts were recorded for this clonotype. DNA of the CDR3: TGCAGTGCTAGAGTTTTGCAAGGCTCTGGAAACACCATATATTTT. Amino acid sequence: CSARVLQGSGNTIYF. V is TRBV20-1 and J is TRBJ1-3; D is ambiguous. Trimming removed 1 base at V and 0 bases at J, with 10 bases between. Germline V lookup: CDR1 DFQATT, CDR2 SNEGSKA (reference sequence). This CDR3 has 15 residues.

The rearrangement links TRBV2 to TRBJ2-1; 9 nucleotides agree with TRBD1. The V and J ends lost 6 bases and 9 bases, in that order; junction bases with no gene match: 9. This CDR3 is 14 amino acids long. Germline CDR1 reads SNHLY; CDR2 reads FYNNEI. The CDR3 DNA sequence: TGTGCCAGCAGGGGGACAGGGCCGAACGGTGAGCAGTTCTTC. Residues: CASRGTGPNGEQFF.

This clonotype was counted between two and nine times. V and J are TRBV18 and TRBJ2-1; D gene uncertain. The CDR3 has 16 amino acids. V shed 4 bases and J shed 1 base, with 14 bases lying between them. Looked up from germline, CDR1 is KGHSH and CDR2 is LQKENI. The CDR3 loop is CASSLKGKYSYNEQFF. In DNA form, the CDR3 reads TGTGCCAGCTCACTCAAGGGCAAATATTCCTACAATGAGCAGTTCTTC.

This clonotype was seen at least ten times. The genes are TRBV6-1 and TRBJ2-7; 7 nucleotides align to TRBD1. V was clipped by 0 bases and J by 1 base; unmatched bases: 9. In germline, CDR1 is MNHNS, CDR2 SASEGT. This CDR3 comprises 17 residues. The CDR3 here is CASSEAPFRGHSYEQYF. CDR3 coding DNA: TGTGCCAGCAGTGAAGCCCCTTTTAGGGGGCATTCCTACGAGCAGTACTTC.

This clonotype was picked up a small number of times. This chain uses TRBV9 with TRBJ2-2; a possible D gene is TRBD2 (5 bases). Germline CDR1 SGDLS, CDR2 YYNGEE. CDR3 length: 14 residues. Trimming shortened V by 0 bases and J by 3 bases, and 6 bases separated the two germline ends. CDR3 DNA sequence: TGTGCCAGCAGCGTAGGGGGAGACACCGGGGAGCTGTTTTTT. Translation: CASSVGGDTGELFF.

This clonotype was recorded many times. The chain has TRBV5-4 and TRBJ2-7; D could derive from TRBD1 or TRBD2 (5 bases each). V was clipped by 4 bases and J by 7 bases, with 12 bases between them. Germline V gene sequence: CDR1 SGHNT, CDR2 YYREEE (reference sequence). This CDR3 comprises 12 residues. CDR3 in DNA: TGTGCCAGCAGCCTGGGGACGGATGAGCAGTACTTC. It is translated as CASSLGTDEQYF.

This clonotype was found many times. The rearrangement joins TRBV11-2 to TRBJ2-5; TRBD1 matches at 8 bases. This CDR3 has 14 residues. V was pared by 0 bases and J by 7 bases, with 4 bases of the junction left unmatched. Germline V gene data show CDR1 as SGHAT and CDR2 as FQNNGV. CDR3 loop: CASSLDGQGTTQYF. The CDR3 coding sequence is TGTGCCAGCAGCTTAGACGGACAGGGTACGACCCAGTACTTC.

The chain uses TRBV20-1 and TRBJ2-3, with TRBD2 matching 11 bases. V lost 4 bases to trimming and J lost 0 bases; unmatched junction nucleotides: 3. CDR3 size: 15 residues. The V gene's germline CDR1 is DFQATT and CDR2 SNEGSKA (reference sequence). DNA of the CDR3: TGCAGTGCTACCCGGACTAGCGGGAGCACAGATACGCAGTATTTT. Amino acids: CSATRTSGSTDTQYF.

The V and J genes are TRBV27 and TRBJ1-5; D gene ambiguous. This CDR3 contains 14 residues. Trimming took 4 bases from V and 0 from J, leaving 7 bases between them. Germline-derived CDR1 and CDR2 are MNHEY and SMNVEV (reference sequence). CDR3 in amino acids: CASSSTYSNQPQHF. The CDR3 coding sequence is TGTGCCAGCAGTTCCACTTATAGCAATCAGCCCCAGCATTTT.

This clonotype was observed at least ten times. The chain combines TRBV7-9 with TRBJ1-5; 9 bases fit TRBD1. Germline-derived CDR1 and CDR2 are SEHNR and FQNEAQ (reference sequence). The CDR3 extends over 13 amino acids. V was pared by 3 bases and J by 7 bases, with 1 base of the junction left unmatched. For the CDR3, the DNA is TGTGCCAGCAGCTTCGACAGGGGGCAGCCCCAGCATTTT. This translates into CASSFDRGQPQHF.

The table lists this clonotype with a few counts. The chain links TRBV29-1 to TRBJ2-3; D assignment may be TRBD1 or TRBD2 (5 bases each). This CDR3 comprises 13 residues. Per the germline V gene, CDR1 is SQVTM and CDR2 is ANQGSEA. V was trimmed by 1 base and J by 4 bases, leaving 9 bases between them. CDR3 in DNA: TGCAGCGTTGAAGGGGGGATAGCAGATACGCAGTATTTT. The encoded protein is CSVEGGIADTQYF.

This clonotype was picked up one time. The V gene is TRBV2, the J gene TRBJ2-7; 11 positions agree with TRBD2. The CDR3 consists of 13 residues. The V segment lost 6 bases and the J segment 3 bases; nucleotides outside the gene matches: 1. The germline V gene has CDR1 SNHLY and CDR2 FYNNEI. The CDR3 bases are TGTGCCAGCAGCGGACTAGCGGGCTACGAGCAGTACTTC. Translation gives CASSGLAGYEQYF.

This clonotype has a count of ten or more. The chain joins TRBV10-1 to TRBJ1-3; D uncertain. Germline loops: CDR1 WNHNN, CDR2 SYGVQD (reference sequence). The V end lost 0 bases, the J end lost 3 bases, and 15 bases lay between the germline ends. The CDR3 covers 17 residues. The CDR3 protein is CASSESAGGTLGNTIYF. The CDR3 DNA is TGCGCCAGCAGTGAGTCCGCGGGAGGAACCCTTGGAAACACCATATATTTT.

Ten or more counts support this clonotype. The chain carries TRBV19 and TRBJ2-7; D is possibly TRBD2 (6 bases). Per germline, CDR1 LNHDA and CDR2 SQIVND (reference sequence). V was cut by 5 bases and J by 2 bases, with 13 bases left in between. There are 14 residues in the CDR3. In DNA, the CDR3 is TGTGCCAGTAGTCCGGGGACTGCCGCCTACGAGCAGTACTTC. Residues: CASSPGTAAYEQYF.

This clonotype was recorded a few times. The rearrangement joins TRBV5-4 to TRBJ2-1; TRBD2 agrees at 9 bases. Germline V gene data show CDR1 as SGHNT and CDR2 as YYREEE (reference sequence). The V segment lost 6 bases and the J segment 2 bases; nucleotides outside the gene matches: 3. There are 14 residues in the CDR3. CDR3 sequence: CASKPSGAYNEQFF. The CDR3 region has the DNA TGTGCCAGCAAACCTAGCGGGGCCTACAATGAGCAGTTCTTC.

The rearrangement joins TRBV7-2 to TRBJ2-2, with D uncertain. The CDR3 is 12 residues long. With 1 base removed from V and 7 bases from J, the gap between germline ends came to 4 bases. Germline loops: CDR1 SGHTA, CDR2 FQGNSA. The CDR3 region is CASSLDVGELFF. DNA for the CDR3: TGTGCCAGCAGCTTAGACGTCGGGGAGCTGTTTTTT. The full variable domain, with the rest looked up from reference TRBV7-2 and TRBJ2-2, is GAGVSQSPSNKVTEKGKDVELRCDPISGHTALYWYRQSLGQGLEFLIYFQGNSAPDKSGLPSDRFSAERTGGSVSTLTIQRTQQEDSAVYLCASSLDVGELFFGEGSRLTVL.

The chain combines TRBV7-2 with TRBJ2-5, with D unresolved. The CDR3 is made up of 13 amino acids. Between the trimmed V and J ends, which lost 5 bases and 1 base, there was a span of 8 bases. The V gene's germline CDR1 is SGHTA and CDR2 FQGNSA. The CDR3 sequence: CASSRDPQETQYF. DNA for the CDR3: TGTGCCAGCAGCCGTGATCCCCAAGAGACCCAGTACTTC. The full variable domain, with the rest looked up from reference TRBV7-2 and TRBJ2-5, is GAGVSQSPSNKVTEKGKDVELRCDPISGHTALYWYRQSLGQGLEFLIYFQGNSAPDKSGLPSDRFSAERTGGSVSTLTIQRTQQEDSAVYLCASSRDPQETQYFGPGTRLLVL.

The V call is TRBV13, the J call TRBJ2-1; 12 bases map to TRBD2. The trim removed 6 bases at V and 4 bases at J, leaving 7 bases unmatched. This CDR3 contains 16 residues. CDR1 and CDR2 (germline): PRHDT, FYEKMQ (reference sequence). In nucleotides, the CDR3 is TGTGCCAGCAGTTCTAGCGGGAGGGTCCCGTACAATGAGCAGTTCTTC. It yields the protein CASSSSGRVPYNEQFF.

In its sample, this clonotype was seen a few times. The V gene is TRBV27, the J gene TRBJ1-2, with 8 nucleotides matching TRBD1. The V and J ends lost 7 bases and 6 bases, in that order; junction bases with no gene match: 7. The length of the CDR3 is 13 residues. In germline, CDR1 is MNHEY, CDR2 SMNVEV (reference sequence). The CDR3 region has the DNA TGTGCCAGCAATATGGACAGGGCACATGGCTACACCTTC. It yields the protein CASNMDRAHGYTF.

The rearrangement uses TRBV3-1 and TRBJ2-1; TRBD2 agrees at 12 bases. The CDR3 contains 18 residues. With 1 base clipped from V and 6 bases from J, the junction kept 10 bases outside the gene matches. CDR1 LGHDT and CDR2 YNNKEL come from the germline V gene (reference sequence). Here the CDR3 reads CASSQVRRLAGVGNEQFF. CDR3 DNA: TGTGCCAGCAGCCAAGTAAGGCGACTAGCGGGAGTTGGCAATGAGCAGTTCTTC.

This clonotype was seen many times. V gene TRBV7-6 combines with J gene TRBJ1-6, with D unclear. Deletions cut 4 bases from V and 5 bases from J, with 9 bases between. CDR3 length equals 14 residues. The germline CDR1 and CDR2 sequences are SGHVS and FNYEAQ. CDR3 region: CASSYRTNNSPLHF. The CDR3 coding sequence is TGTGCCAGCAGCTATCGGACTAATAATTCACCCCTCCACTTT.

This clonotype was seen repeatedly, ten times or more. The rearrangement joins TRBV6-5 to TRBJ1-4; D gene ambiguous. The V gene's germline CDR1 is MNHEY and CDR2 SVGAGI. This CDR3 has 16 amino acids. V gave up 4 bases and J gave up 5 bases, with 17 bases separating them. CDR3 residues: CASSSLSKAQNEKLFF. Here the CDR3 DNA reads TGTGCCAGCAGTTCTCTTTCGAAGGCCCAAAATGAAAAACTGTTTTTT.

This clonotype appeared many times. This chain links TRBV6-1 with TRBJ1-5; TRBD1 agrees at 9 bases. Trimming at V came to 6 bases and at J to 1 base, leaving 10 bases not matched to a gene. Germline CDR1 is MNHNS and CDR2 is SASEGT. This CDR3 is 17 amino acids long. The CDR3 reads CASRYPGQGLSNQPQHF. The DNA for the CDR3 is TGTGCCAGCAGGTATCCGGGACAGGGATTAAGCAATCAGCCCCAGCATTTT.

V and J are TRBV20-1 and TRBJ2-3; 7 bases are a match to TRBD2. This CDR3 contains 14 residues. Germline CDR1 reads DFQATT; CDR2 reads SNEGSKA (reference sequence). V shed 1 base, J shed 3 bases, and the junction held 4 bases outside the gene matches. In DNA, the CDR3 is TGCAGTGCTAGAGCGGGAGGTAGAACAGATACGCAGTATTTT. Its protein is CSARAGGRTDTQYF.

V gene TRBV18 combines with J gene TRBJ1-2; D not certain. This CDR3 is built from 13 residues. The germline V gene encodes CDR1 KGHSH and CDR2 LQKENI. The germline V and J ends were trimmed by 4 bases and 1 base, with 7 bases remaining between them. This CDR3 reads CASSLTDNYGYTF. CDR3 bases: TGTGCCAGCTCACTTACAGATAACTATGGCTACACCTTC.

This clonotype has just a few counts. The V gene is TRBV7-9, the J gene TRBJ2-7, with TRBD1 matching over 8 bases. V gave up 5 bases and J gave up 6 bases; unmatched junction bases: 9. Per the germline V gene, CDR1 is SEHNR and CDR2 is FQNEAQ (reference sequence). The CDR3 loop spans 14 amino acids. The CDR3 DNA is TGTGCCAGCAGCCGAACCGGACAGGGAGGCGAGCAGTACTTC. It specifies CASSRTGQGGEQYF.